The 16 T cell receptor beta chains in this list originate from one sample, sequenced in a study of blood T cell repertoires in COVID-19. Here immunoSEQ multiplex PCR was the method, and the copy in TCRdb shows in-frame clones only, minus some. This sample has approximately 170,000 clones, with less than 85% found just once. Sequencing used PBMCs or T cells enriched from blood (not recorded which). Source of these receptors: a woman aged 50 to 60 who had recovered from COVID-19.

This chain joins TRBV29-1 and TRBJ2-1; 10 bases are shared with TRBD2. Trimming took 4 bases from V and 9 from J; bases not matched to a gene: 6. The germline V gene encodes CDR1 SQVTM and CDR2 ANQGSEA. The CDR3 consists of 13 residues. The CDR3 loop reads CSVVGLAGAEQFF. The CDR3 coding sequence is TGCAGCGTTGTTGGGCTAGCGGGGGCTGAGCAGTTCTTC.

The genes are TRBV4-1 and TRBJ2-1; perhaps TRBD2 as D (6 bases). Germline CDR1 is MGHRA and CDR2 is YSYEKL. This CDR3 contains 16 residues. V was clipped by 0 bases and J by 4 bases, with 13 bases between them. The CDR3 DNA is TGCGCCAGCAGCCAAGATGTGGAGGGGCCTTACAATGAGCAGTTCTTC. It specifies CASSQDVEGPYNEQFF.

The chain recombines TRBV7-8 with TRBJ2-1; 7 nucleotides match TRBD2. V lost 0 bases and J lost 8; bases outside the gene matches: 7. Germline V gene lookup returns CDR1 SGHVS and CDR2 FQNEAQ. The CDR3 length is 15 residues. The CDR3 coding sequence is TGTGCCAGCAGCTTAGCCCTGACTCTAGCGGATGAGCAGTTCTTC. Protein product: CASSLALTLADEQFF.

As DNA, the CDR3 is TGTGCCAGCAGCTGGGCTAGCGGGGGGACAGGGGAGACCCAGTACTTC. This encodes CASSWASGGTGETQYF. The chain uses TRBV4-2 and TRBJ2-5; 11 bases are shared with TRBD2. J gave up 5 bases and V 5 bases, and 10 bases lay outside the gene matches. This CDR3 spans 16 amino acids. The germline V gene has CDR1 LGHNA and CDR2 YNFKEQ.

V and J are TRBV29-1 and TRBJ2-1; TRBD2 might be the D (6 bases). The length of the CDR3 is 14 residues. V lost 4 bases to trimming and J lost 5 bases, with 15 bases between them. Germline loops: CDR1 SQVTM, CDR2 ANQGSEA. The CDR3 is CSVVSSEGHNEQFF. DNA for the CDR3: TGCAGCGTTGTATCCTCGGAGGGGCACAATGAGCAGTTCTTC.

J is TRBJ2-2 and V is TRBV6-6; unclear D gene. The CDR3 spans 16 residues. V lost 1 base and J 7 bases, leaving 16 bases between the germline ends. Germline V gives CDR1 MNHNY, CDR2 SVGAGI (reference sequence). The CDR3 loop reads CASSYYTQVYGGELFF. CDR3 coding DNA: TGTGCCAGCAGTTACTACACCCAGGTATACGGCGGGGAGCTGTTTTTT.

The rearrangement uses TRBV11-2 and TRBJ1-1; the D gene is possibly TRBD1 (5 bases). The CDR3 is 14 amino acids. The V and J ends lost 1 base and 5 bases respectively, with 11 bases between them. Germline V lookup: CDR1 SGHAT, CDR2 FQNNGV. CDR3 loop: CASSLGGSITEAFF. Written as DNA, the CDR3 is TGTGCCAGCAGCTTAGGGGGCAGCATTACTGAAGCTTTCTTT.

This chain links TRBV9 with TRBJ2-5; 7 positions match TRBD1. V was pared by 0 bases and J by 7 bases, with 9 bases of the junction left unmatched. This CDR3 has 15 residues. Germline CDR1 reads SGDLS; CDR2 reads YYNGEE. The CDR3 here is CASSVEGQPTVTQYF. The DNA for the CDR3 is TGTGCCAGCAGCGTAGAGGGACAGCCCACAGTGACCCAGTACTTC.

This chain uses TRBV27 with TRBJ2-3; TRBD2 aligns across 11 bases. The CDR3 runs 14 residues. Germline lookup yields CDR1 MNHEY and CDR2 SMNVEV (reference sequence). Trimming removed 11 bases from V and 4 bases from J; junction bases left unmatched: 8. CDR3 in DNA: TGTGCCGCCCGACTAGCGGGGAGGGCAGATACGCAGTATTTT. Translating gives CAARLAGRADTQYF.

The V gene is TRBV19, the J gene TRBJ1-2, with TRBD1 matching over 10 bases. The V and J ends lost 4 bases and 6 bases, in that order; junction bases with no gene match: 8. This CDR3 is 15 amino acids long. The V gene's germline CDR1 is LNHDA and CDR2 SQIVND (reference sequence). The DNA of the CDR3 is TGTGCCAGTAGTACCCCCGGGACAGGGGCCAATGGCTACACCTTC. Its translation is CASSTPGTGANGYTF.

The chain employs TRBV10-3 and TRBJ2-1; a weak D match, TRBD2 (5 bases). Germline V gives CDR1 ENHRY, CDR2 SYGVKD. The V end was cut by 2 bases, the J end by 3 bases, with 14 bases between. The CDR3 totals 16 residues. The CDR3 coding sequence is TGTGCCATCAGTGAGAATCGGTTAGAGGGCTACAATGAGCAGTTCTTC. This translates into CAISENRLEGYNEQFF.

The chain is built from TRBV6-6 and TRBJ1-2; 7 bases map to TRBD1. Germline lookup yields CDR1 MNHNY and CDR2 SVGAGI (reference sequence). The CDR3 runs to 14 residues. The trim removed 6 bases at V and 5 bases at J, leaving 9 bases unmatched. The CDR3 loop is CASSIQGMGYGYTF. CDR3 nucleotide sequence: TGTGCCAGCAGCATACAGGGGATGGGGTATGGCTACACCTTC.

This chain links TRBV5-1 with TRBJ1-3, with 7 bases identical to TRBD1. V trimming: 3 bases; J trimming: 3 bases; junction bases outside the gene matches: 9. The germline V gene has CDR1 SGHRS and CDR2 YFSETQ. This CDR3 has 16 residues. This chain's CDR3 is CASSWGPGGNGNTIYF. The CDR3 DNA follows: TGCGCCAGCAGCTGGGGCCCAGGGGGTAATGGAAACACCATATATTTT.

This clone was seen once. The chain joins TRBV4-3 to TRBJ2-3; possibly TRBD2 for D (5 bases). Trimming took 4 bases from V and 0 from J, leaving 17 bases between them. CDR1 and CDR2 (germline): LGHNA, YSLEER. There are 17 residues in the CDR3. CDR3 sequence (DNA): TGCGCCAGCAGCCCCCAACCCCGGGGAACTAGCACAGATACGCAGTATTTT. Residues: CASSPQPRGTSTDTQYF.

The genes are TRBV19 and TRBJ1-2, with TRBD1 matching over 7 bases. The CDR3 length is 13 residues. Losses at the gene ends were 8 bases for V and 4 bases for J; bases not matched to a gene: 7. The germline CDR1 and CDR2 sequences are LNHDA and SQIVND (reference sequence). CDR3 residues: CASHRDSGYGYTF. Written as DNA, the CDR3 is TGTGCCAGTCATCGGGACAGCGGCTATGGCTACACCTTC.

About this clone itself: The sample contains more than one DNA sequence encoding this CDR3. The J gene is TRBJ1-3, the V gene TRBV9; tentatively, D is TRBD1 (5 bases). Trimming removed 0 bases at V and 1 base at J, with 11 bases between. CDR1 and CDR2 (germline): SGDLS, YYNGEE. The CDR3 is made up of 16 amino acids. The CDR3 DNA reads TGTGCCAGCAGCGTAGCTCCGGGGGTTTCTGGAAACACCATATATTTT. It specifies CASSVAPGVSGNTIYF.